This T cell receptor (beta chain) stems from a study of blood T cell repertoires in COVID-19. Germline V gives CDR1 MNHEY, CDR2 SVGEGT. The CDR3 covers 15 residues. Trimming removed 2 bases at V and 2 bases at J, with 9 bases between. The repertoire was sequenced with immunoSEQ multiplex PCR; TCRdb's copy has only in-frame clones and lacks some. The table lists approximately 350,000 clones, more than 80% of them singletons. The V call is TRBV6-2 or TRBV6-3, the J call TRBJ2-2, with unresolved D. Sequencing used peripheral blood. The sequence derives from a man between 35 and 55 years old with acute or convalescent COVID-19. The CDR3 spells CASSYIRVNTGELFF. The CDR3 bases are TGTGCCAGCAGTTACATTCGGGTAAACACCGGGGAGCTGTTTTTT.